A single sample is the source of the 5 T cell receptor beta chains below, sequenced in a study of cytomegalovirus exposure and HLA in healthy donors. With 60 Vbeta and 13 Jbeta primers, the PCR was carried out. TCRdb keeps only in-frame clones here, not all; method: immunoSEQ multiplex PCR. The repertoire holds 100,000 to 150,000 clones, approximately 83% seen once, with roughly 3.7% in the top ten. The specimen sequenced was PBMCs. The receptors derive from a woman aged 40-49 years in good health and CMV-seropositive.

Comment on this clone: Other DNA sequences from this sample encode an identical CDR3 as well. CDR3 coding DNA: TGTGCCAGCAGTTTACGGGGACAGGGGGCAAGCTATGGCTACACCTTC. Translation: CASSLRGQGASYGYTF. This rearrangement joins TRBV27 to TRBJ1-2; 12 nucleotides match TRBD1. The CDR3 loop spans 16 amino acids. Germline V gene data show CDR1 as MNHEY and CDR2 as SMNVEV (reference sequence). V lost 2 bases to trimming and J lost 4 bases; unmatched junction nucleotides: 5.

The chain has TRBV27 and TRBJ1-5, with unresolved D. The V end was cut by 5 bases, the J end by 6 bases, with 14 bases between. Germline CDR1 MNHEY, CDR2 SMNVEV (reference sequence). The CDR3 sequence is 14 residues long. CDR3 nucleotide sequence: TGTGCCAGCAGTCCCTTGCGGGGTAGTCAGCCCCAGCATTTT. Its protein product is CASSPLRGSQPQHF.

V gene TRBV5-6 combines with J gene TRBJ1-6; D remains ambiguous. The germline gives CDR1 SGHDT, CDR2 YYEEEE. V lost 5 bases and J lost 4, with 19 bases in between. The CDR3 is made up of 17 amino acids. Written as DNA, the CDR3 is TGTGCCAGCAGTACTGACGGAGAGAGCCATTATAATTCACCCCTCCACTTT. Residues: CASSTDGESHYNSPLHF.

The V call is TRBV5-8, the J call TRBJ2-7; possible D gene TRBD2, 5 bases. The length of the CDR3 is 17 residues. Trimming took off 5 bases at V and 1 base at J, with 22 bases between the two ends. Germline assignment: CDR1 SGHTS and CDR2 YDEGEE. CDR3 region: CASRPHTTSEESYEQYF. The CDR3 DNA sequence: TGTGCCAGCAGACCTCACACTACTAGTGAAGAATCCTACGAGCAGTACTTC.

The chain joins TRBV4-3 to TRBJ2-1, with 7 nucleotides matching TRBD2. Trimming cost V 2 bases and J 4 bases; bases outside gene matches: 11. CDR1 is LGHNA, CDR2 YSLEER, per germline. The CDR3 spans 17 residues. The CDR3 spells CASSQSPGTSVYNEQFF. CDR3 sequence (DNA): TGCGCCAGCAGCCAATCCCCGGGTACTAGCGTTTACAATGAGCAGTTCTTC.